This TCR beta chain was captured by sequencing in a study of human T cells and chemical hapten exposure. At the level of the study: Per-sample TCR yields varied mainly from small pooled library volume differences.

Time point of the sample: healthy volunteer bleed at 6 weeks. Researchers extracted total RNA from unfractionated whole blood. TCRdb passed the RACE reads through MiXCR, listing each CDR3 protein once. The sample yields under 50,000 distinct CDR3 sequences, approximately 4% seen once. This clonotype has at least ten counts. This CDR3 is 14 amino acids long. Germline V gene lookup returns CDR1 SGHDN and CDR2 FVKESK. With 0 bases removed from V and 3 bases from J, the gap between germline ends came to 7 bases. Sequencing was carried out using whole blood. The source is a human donor in good health. Some clones in this sample may be carry-over from other donors' samples. The V and J genes are TRBV14 and TRBJ2-3; D unresolved. As DNA, the CDR3 is TGTGCCAGCAGCCAAGATCTTTCTACAGATACGCAGTATTTT. Translation gives CASSQDLSTDTQYF.